This entry lists 18 T cell receptor beta chains sequenced from one sample in a study of resident and recirculating memory T cells in vitiligo. The assay was immunoSEQ multiplex PCR, and TCRdb's table has in-frame clones only and misses some. The data contain 39,000 or so clones, about nine tenths of them seen just once; the ten biggest clones take up roughly 4.5%. Sequencing was carried out using blood. Receptors were obtained from a male donor with vitiligo.

This clone was seen once. The chain uses TRBV5-4 and TRBJ2-1, with 9 bases that match TRBD2. V gave up 1 base and J gave up 7 bases; unmatched junction bases: 6. Germline assignment: CDR1 SGHNT and CDR2 YYREEE (reference sequence). The CDR3 length is 15 residues. DNA for the CDR3: TGTGCCAGCAGCTTGCGGCGGGGGGGTTCTAATGAGCAGTTCTTC. Protein: CASSLRRGGSNEQFF.

The chain combines TRBV5-1 with TRBJ2-7, with D possibly matching TRBD1 (6 bases). The V end lost 0 bases, the J end lost 3 bases, and 13 bases lay between the germline ends. The germline CDR1 and CDR2 sequences are SGHRS and YFSETQ. The CDR3 covers 15 residues. In DNA form, the CDR3 reads TGCGCCAGCAGCTTGGGACAGGATAATCTCTACGAGCAGTACTTC. This sequence encodes CASSLGQDNLYEQYF.

The rearrangement links TRBV5-1 to TRBJ1-3; 7 bases align to TRBD1. This CDR3 is 15 amino acids long. Trimming at V came to 5 bases and at J to 4 bases, leaving 9 bases not matched to a gene. CDR1 is SGHRS, CDR2 YFSETQ, per germline. In nucleotides, the CDR3 is TGCGCCAGCAGGCTGGAGGGGGCTGGAGGAAACACCATATATTTT. It encodes CASRLEGAGGNTIYF.

V usage is TRBV7-2 and J usage is TRBJ2-2; the D gene is possibly TRBD1 (6 bases). Per the germline V gene, CDR1 is SGHTA and CDR2 is FQGNSA. CDR3 length equals 15 residues. The V and J ends lost 5 bases and 1 base respectively, with 11 bases between them. CDR3: CASSPGAGNTGELFF. CDR3 DNA: TGTGCCAGCAGCCCAGGGGCCGGGAACACCGGGGAGCTGTTTTTT.

J is TRBJ2-7 and V is TRBV29-1, with unresolved D. Trimming took 8 bases from V and 4 from J, leaving 15 bases between them. Germline V gives CDR1 SQVTM, CDR2 ANQGSEA. This CDR3 has 12 amino acids. This CDR3 is CSFSLGRYEQYF. The DNA of the CDR3 is TGCAGCTTTAGTCTGGGCCGATACGAGCAGTACTTC.

The chain couples TRBV5-1 to TRBJ1-2; 12 bases are a match to TRBD1. The CDR3 contains 17 residues. Trimming at V came to 0 bases and at J to 5 bases, leaving 8 bases not matched to a gene. From germline, CDR1 is SGHRS and CDR2 YFSETQ. CDR3 in DNA: TGCGCCAGCAGCTTGGCCCTCGGGACAGGGGGCGCTTATGGCTACACCTTC. Translation gives CASSLALGTGGAYGYTF.

The V call is TRBV5-4, the J call TRBJ2-1; TRBD2 aligns across 11 bases. CDR3 length: 14 amino acids. V was pared by 0 bases and J by 9 bases, with 2 bases of the junction left unmatched. Germline V gives CDR1 SGHNT, CDR2 YYREEE (reference sequence). The CDR3 loop reads CASSLAGLAGEQFF. The CDR3 DNA follows: TGTGCCAGCAGCTTGGCCGGACTAGCGGGTGAGCAGTTCTTC.

This chain links TRBV2 with TRBJ2-1; 11 bases line up with TRBD2. Germline assignment: CDR1 SNHLY and CDR2 FYNNEI. The CDR3 is 15 amino acids. The CDR3 sequence is CAKERTSGQYNEQFF. The DNA for the CDR3 is TGTGCAAAGGAACGGACTAGCGGGCAATACAATGAGCAGTTCTTC.

The gene calls are TRBV6-6 and TRBJ2-5, with unresolved D. Looked up from germline, CDR1 is MNHNY and CDR2 is SVGAGI (reference sequence). The CDR3 extends over 13 amino acids. The germline V and J ends were trimmed by 4 bases and 4 bases, with 10 bases remaining between them. In nucleotides, the CDR3 is TGTGCCAGCAGTTCCCTGGGCTTAGAGACCCAGTACTTC. It codes for CASSSLGLETQYF.

This clone was detected once. The V and J genes are TRBV5-1 and TRBJ2-7; tentative D call: TRBD1 (6 bases). The CDR3 contains 15 residues. V shed 5 bases and J shed 2 bases, with 17 bases lying between them. Germline loops: CDR1 SGHRS, CDR2 YFSETQ. CDR3 bases: TGCGCCAGCAGTGGAGAATGGCAGGGGCCCTACGAGCAGTACTTC. This translates into CASSGEWQGPYEQYF.

V gene TRBV9 combines with J gene TRBJ1-1; no clear D. Deletions cut 4 bases from V and 4 bases from J, with 14 bases between. Per the germline V gene, CDR1 is SGDLS and CDR2 is YYNGEE. The CDR3 extends over 14 amino acids. The CDR3 reads CASSRWGGGTEAFF. CDR3 coding DNA: TGTGCCAGCAGCCGGTGGGGTGGAGGCACTGAAGCTTTCTTT.

This chain joins TRBV2 and TRBJ2-2, with D possibly matching TRBD1 (6 bases). Germline V lookup: CDR1 SNHLY, CDR2 FYNNEI. The CDR3 runs to 15 residues. With 5 bases removed from V and 6 bases from J, the gap between germline ends came to 16 bases. The CDR3 nucleotides read TGTGCCAGCAGTACCCCAGGGGTGAGGTCCGGGGAGCTGTTTTTT. Translation gives CASSTPGVRSGELFF.

Notes on this clone: The junction does not match germline at one end; this may be a read error. The chain combines TRBV9 with TRBJ2-1, with 8 bases lining up with TRBD2. The CDR3 sequence is 13 residues long. Germline V gives CDR1 SGDLS, CDR2 YYNGEE. CDR3 bases: TGTGCCAGCAGCCCAGAGGGGGGGACTAGAGTAATCTTC. It translates to CASSPEGGTRVIF.

DNA for the CDR3: TGCGCCAGCAGTCCCCCGGATGGCAGGATCAACACCGGGGAGCTGTTTTTT. As protein: CASSPPDGRINTGELFF. The gene calls are TRBV10-1 and TRBJ2-2; D gene uncertain. Trimming took off 5 bases at V and 2 bases at J, with 18 bases between the two ends. The CDR3 has 17 amino acids. Looked up from germline, CDR1 is WNHNN and CDR2 is SYGVQD (reference sequence).

The rearrangement uses TRBV7-9 and TRBJ1-3; 7 bases map to TRBD1. CDR1 is SEHNR and CDR2 is FQNEAQ in the germline V gene (reference sequence). V was pared by 6 bases and J by 7 bases, with 6 bases of the junction left unmatched. The CDR3 length is 13 residues. The CDR3, as DNA: TGTGCCAGCAGTCTAGACAGGGCGAACACCATATATTTT. It translates to CASSLDRANTIYF.

This chain joins TRBV6-5 and TRBJ1-1; the match to TRBD1 covers 7 bases. Per germline, CDR1 MNHEY and CDR2 SVGAGI. There are 15 residues in the CDR3. The J segment lost 6 bases and the V segment lost 5 bases, leaving 12 bases of the junction unmatched. CDR3 residues: CASSLRRTGISEAFF. CDR3 sequence (DNA): TGTGCCAGCAGTCTTCGAAGGACAGGTATTTCTGAAGCTTTCTTT.

This chain uses TRBV4-3 with TRBJ2-7; tentative D call: TRBD1 (6 bases). V was trimmed by 0 bases and J by 4 bases, leaving 16 bases between them. This CDR3 is built from 16 residues. Per the germline V gene, CDR1 is LGHNA and CDR2 is YSLEER. Written as DNA, the CDR3 is TGCGCCAGCAGCCAAGATACTGGGGGCCATAAGTACGAGCAGTACTTC. Translating gives CASSQDTGGHKYEQYF.

The chain's CDR3 is CASRYIQGAGEAFF. The CDR3 DNA is TGTGCCAGCAGGTACATACAGGGGGCAGGTGAAGCTTTCTTT. V usage is TRBV6-5 and J usage is TRBJ1-1, with 9 bases aligning to TRBD1. With V trimmed by 6 bases and J by 7 bases, 9 bases remained unmatched. Germline V lookup: CDR1 MNHEY, CDR2 SVGAGI. The length of the CDR3 is 14 residues.